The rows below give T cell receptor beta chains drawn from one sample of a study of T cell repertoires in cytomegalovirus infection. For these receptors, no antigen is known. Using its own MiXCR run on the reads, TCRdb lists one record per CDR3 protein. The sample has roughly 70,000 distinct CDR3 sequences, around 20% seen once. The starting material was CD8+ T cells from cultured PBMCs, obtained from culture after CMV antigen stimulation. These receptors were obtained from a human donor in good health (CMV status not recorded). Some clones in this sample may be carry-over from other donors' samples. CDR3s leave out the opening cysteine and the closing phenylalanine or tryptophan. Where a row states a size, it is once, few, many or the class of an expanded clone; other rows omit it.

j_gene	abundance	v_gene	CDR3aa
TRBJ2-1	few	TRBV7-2	ASRPGGLPSYNEQF
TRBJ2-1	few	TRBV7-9	ASSSTVRLYNEQF
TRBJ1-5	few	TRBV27	ASSFGGLQPQH
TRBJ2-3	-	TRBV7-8	ASSLRPGTGTDTQY
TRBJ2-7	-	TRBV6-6	ASRAGILRTSGGYEQY
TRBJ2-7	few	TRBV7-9	ASSSPDGYEQY
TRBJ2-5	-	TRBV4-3	ASSHSRGNQETQY
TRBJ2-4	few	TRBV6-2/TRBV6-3	ASSPTGTGSSFQY
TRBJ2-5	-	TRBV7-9	ASLGEGDETQY
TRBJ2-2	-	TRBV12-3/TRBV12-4	ASSPTRGGELF
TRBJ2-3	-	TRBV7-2	ASSLRVAGITDTQY
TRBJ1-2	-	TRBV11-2	ASSSPLYGYT
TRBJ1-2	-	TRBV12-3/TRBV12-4	ASRLDSRGKNYGYT
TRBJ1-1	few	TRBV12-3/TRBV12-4	ASRGIQGQGIGDGTEAF
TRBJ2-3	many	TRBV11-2	ASSLVASGGYYSTDTQY
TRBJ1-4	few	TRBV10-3	AISEPNRGKLF
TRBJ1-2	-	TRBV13	ASSLRTDYGYT
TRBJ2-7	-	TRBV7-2	ASSLEGIHEQY
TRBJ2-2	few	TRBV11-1	ASSLEPVSTGELF
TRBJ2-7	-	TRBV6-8	ASSYGTSGGYEQY
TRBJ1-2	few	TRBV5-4	ASSGVGQGVGGYT
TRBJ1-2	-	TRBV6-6	ASISEGRGGYT